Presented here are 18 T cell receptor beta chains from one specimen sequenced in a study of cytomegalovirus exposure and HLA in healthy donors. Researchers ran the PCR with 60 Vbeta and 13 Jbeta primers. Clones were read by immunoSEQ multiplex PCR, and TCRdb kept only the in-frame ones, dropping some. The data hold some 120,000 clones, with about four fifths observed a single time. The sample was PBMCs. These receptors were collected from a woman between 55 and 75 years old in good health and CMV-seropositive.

CDR3 DNA: TGTGCCAGCAGCGTAGGTACAGGCGGAAACATTCAGTACTTC. Its protein is CASSVGTGGNIQYF. The J gene is TRBJ2-4, the V gene TRBV9, with a tentative D call TRBD1 (5 bases). The germline gives CDR1 SGDLS, CDR2 YYNGEE. The CDR3 has 14 amino acids. V was cut by 0 bases and J by 6 bases, with 10 bases left in between.

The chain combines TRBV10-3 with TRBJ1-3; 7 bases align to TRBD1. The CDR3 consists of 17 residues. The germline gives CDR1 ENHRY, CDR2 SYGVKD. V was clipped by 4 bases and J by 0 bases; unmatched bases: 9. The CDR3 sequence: CAISGAGGPYSGNTIYF. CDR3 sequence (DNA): TGTGCCATCAGTGGGGCAGGGGGTCCCTACTCTGGAAACACCATATATTTT.

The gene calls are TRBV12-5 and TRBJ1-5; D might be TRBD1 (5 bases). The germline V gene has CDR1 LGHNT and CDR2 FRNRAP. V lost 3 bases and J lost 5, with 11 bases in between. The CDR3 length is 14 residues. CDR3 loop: CASGFGGSDQPQHF. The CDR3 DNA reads TGTGCTAGTGGTTTTGGGGGGAGTGATCAGCCCCAGCATTTT.

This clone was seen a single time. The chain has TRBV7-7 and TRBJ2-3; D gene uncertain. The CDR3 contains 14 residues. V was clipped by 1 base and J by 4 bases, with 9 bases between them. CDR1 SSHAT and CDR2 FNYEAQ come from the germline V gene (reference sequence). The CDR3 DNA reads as TGTGCCAGCAGCTTAGTAGGCAGGTCAGATACGCAGTATTTT. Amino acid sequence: CASSLVGRSDTQYF.

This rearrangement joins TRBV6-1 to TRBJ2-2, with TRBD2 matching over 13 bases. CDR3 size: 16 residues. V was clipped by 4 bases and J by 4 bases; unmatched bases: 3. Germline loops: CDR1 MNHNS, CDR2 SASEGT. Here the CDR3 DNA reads TGTGCCAGCAGTGCCCGGACTAGCGGGGGCACCGGGGAGCTGTTTTTT. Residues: CASSARTSGGTGELFF.

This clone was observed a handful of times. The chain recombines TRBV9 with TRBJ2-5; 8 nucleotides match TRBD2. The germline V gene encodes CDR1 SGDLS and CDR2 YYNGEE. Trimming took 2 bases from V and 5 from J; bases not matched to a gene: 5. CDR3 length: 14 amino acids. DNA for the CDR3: TGTGCCAGCAGCGTCGGGACTAGTGGGGAGACCCAGTACTTC. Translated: CASSVGTSGETQYF.

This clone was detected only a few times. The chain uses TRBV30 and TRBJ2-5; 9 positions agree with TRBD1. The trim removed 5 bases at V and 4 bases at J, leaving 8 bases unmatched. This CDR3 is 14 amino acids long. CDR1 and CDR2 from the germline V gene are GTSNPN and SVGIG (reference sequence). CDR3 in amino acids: CAWGRDRVRETQYF. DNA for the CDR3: TGTGCCTGGGGCCGGGACAGGGTCCGAGAGACCCAGTACTTC.

The CDR3 loop is CATSRPTGMNTEAFF. The CDR3 region has the DNA TGTGCCACCAGCAGACCTACAGGGATGAACACTGAAGCTTTCTTT. The rearrangement links TRBV15 to TRBJ1-1, with D possibly TRBD1 on 6 matching bases. V lost 2 bases and J lost 0, with 10 bases in between. Germline assignment: CDR1 LNHNV and CDR2 YYDKDF (reference sequence). This CDR3 has 15 residues.

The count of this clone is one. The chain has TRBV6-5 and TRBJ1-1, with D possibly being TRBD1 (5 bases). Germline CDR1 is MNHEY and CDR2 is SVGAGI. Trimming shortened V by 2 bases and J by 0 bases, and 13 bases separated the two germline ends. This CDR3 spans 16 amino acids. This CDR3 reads CASSYGSGRMNTEAFF. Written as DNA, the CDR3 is TGTGCCAGCAGTTACGGCTCAGGGAGGATGAACACTGAAGCTTTCTTT.

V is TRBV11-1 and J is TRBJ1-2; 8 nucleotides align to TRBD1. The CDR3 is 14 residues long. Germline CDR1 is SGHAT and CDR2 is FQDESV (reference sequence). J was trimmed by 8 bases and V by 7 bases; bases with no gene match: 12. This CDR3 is CASTPPTGVGGYTF. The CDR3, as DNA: TGTGCCAGCACCCCGCCGACAGGGGTGGGCGGCTACACCTTC.

CDR3 in DNA: TGTGCCTCGGACCGGGGGAGTTCGGAGACCCAGTACTTC. Residues: CASDRGSSETQYF. This chain uses TRBV30 with TRBJ2-5; the D gene is possibly TRBD2 (6 bases). The CDR3 has 13 amino acids. Trimming removed 7 bases from V and 5 bases from J, with 17 bases in between. Germline V gives CDR1 GTSNPN, CDR2 SVGIG (reference sequence). The variable domain in full, with the rest retrieved from reference TRBV30 and TRBJ2-5, is SQTIHQWPATLVQPVGSPLSLECTVEGTSNPNLYWYRQAAGRGLQLLFYSVGIGQISSEVPQNLSASRPQDRQFILSSKKLLLSDSGFYLCASDRGSSETQYFGPGTRLLVL.

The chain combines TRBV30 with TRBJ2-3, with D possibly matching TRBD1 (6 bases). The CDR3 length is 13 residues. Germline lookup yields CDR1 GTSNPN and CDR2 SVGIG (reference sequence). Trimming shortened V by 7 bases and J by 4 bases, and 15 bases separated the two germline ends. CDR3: CAYGQRRADTQYF. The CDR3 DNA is TGTGCCTACGGACAGAGAAGAGCAGATACGCAGTATTTT.

The CDR3 DNA reads as TGTGCCAGCAGCCAGGACAACTACAATGAGCAGTTCTTC. Translated, it gives CASSQDNYNEQFF. V is TRBV9 and J is TRBJ2-1; a possible D gene is TRBD1 (5 bases). Between the trimmed V and J ends, which lost 4 bases and 3 bases, there was a span of 8 bases. The CDR3 runs to 13 residues. CDR1 is SGDLS and CDR2 is YYNGEE in the germline V gene.

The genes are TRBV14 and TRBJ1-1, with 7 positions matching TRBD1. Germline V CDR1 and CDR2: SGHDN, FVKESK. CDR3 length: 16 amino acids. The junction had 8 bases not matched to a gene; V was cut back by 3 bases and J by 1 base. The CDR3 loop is CASSQGQTLSNTEAFF. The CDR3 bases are TGTGCCAGCAGCCAGGGACAGACCCTCTCGAACACTGAAGCTTTCTTT.

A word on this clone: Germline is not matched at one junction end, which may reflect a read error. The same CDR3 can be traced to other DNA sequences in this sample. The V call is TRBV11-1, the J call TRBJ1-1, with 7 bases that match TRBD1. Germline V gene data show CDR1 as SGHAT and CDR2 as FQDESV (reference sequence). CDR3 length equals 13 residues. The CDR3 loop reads CASSRTGVTEAFF. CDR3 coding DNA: TGTGCCAGCAGCAGAACAGGGGTCACTGAAGCTTTCTTC. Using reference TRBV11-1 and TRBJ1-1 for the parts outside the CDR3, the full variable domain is EAEVAQSPRYKITEKSQAVAFWCDPISGHATLYWYRQILGQGPELLVQFQDESVVDDSQLPKDRFSAERLKGVDSTLKIQPAELGDSAMYLCASSRTGVTEAFFGQGTRLTVV.

CDR3 DNA: TGTGCCAGCAGCCAAGGCGGGGTCACTAATGAAAAACTGTTTTTT. It yields the protein CASSQGGVTNEKLFF. This rearrangement joins TRBV14 to TRBJ1-4, with unresolved D. Trimming cost V 1 base and J 2 bases, with 8 bases left between them. The CDR3 covers 15 residues. CDR1 SGHDN and CDR2 FVKESK come from the germline V gene.

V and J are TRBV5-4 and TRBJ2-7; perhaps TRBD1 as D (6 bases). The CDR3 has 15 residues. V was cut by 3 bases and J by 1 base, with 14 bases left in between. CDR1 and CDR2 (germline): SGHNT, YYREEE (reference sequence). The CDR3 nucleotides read TGTGCCAGCAGCTCCGGACAGTTGTCGTCCTACGAGCAGTACTTC. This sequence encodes CASSSGQLSSYEQYF. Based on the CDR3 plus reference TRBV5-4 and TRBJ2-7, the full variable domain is ETGVTQSPTHLIKTRGQQVTLRCSSQSGHNTVSWYQQALGQGPQFIFQYYREEENGRGNFPPRFSGLQFPNYSSELNVNALELDDSALYLCASSSGQLSSYEQYFGPGTRLTVT.

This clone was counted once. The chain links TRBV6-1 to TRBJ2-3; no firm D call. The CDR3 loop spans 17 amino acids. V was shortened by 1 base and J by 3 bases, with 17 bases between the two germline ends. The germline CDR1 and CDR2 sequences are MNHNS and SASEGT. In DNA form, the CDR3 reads TGTGCCAGCAGTGAAGATCCCTTTCCGGGTTATACAGATACGCAGTATTTT. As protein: CASSEDPFPGYTDTQYF.